This T cell receptor beta chain appears in the sequencing data of a study of cytomegalovirus exposure and HLA in healthy donors. Concerning this clone: Its cognate antigen is unknown.

The germline gives CDR1 SGHNT, CDR2 YENEEA. V shed 4 bases and J 4 bases; nucleotides not matched to a gene: 3. The CDR3 totals 15 residues. Researchers ran the PCR with 60 Vbeta and 13 Jbeta primers. Data came from immunoSEQ multiplex PCR; TCRdb stores just in-frame clones and leaves some out. The sample includes about 120,000 clones. Notes on the study in general: A later analysis showed TCR association rates differing by HLA locus, peaking at DRB1 and lowest at HLA-C.

This sequence was found in a man in his forties or fifties in good health and CMV-seropositive. The rearrangement links TRBV11-3 to TRBJ2-1; TRBD2 aligns across 11 bases. The sequenced sample was PBMCs. CDR3 sequence: CASSYGTSGYNEQFF. As DNA, the CDR3 is TGTGCCAGCAGCTATGGGACTAGCGGATACAATGAGCAGTTCTTC.